What follows are 25 T cell receptor beta chains derived from one specimen sequenced in a study of T-cell memory formation after mild COVID-19. TCRdb reprocessed the 5' RACE reads via MiXCR and lists one record per CDR3 protein. The table shows a few hundred thousand distinct CDR3 sequences, with 20% to 25% occurring only once. Sample: PBMCs or a T cell subset sorted from them (not recorded which). The source of these receptors is an adult woman who had mild COVID-19 (a few samples of this study predate the infection). Cell type and time point are not known.

The gene calls are TRBV11-2 and TRBJ2-1; 13 positions agree with TRBD2. The CDR3 covers 19 residues. After removal of 3 bases from V and 12 bases from J, the junction contained 20 bases not matched to a gene. CDR1 and CDR2 (germline): SGHAT, FQNNGV. The CDR3 sequence: CASSFDPLRTSGSSRWQFF. The CDR3 DNA reads as TGTGCCAGCAGCTTCGATCCCCTCCGGACTAGCGGGAGTTCGAGGTGGCAGTTCTTC.

A few counts support this clonotype. The rearrangement links TRBV6-5 to TRBJ1-1, with D possibly matching TRBD1 (6 bases). The CDR3 is made up of 14 amino acids. V was trimmed by 2 bases and J by 9 bases, leaving 16 bases between them. The germline V gene encodes CDR1 MNHEY and CDR2 SVGAGI. The CDR3 sequence: CASSYLQGNGKAFF. In DNA, the CDR3 is TGTGCCAGCAGTTACCTACAGGGTAATGGTAAAGCTTTCTTT.

This clonotype has just a few counts. V usage is TRBV24-1 and J usage is TRBJ2-1; 8 bases are shared with TRBD2. The CDR3 contains 16 residues. Germline loops: CDR1 KGHDR, CDR2 SFDVKD. The trim removed 4 bases at V and 2 bases at J, leaving 6 bases unmatched. The CDR3 DNA follows: TGTGCCACCAGTGACAATCGGGGGGGTGCCTACAATGAGCAGTTCTTC. Its translation: CATSDNRGGAYNEQFF.

The chain carries TRBV7-2 and TRBJ1-2; a possible D gene is TRBD1 (6 bases). Germline V gene lookup returns CDR1 SGHTA and CDR2 FQGNSA. Between the trimmed V and J ends, which lost 5 bases and 4 bases, there was a span of 17 bases. This CDR3 region has 15 residues. The CDR3 is CASSPSPDSFYGYTF. CDR3 coding DNA: TGTGCCAGCAGCCCAAGCCCGGACAGTTTCTATGGCTACACCTTC.

This clonotype was detected ten times or more. V is TRBV24-1 and J is TRBJ2-3, with a tentative D call TRBD1 (6 bases). Germline-derived CDR1 and CDR2 are KGHDR and SFDVKD. Between the trimmed V and J ends, which lost 5 bases and 2 bases, there was a span of 13 bases. This CDR3 contains 15 residues. The CDR3 DNA is TGTGCCACCAGTGGGAACAGGGTCCACACAGATACGCAGTATTTT. This sequence encodes CATSGNRVHTDTQYF.

This clonotype appeared a few times. This chain links TRBV6-1 with TRBJ1-1; no clear D gene. CDR3 size: 14 residues. Trimming removed 2 bases from V and 1 base from J, with 8 bases in between. Germline V gene lookup returns CDR1 MNHNS and CDR2 SASEGT. This CDR3 reads CASSEIRRNTEAFF. In nucleotides, the CDR3 is TGTGCCAGCAGTGAAATCAGGCGGAACACTGAAGCTTTCTTT.

The chain carries TRBV9 and TRBJ1-6, with 8 bases aligning to TRBD1. The junction had 7 bases not matched to a gene; V was cut back by 2 bases and J by 0 bases. There are 18 residues in the CDR3. Germline-derived CDR1 and CDR2 are SGDLS and YYNGEE. CDR3 sequence reads: CASSVDRDESSYNSPLHF. The CDR3 nucleotides read TGTGCCAGCAGCGTGGACAGGGATGAAAGCTCCTATAATTCACCCCTCCACTTT.

The chain is built from TRBV12-3 or TRBV12-4 and TRBJ2-7; D possibly corresponds to TRBD2 (6 bases). The CDR3 length is 13 residues. Trimming removed 6 bases from V and 5 bases from J, with 14 bases in between. The CDR3 region has the DNA TGTGCCAGCAGGCCGGGACTGATGAACGAGCAGTACTTC. Amino acid sequence: CASRPGLMNEQYF.

This clonotype was picked up a small number of times. The gene calls are TRBV6-5 and TRBJ2-2; 14 positions match TRBD2. The CDR3 runs to 18 residues. Per germline, CDR1 MNHEY and CDR2 SVGAGI. The V segment lost 2 bases and the J segment 1 base; nucleotides outside the gene matches: 3. CDR3 protein: CASSYATSGRGNTGELFF. The DNA for the CDR3 is TGTGCCAGCAGTTACGCGACTAGCGGGAGGGGGAACACCGGGGAGCTGTTTTTT.

V usage is TRBV6-1 and J usage is TRBJ1-5; 10 bases agree with TRBD1. The CDR3 spans 16 residues. The J segment lost 5 bases and the V segment lost 4 bases, leaving 8 bases of the junction unmatched. Germline V lookup: CDR1 MNHNS, CDR2 SASEGT. The CDR3 nucleotides are TGTGCCAGCAGTGCCCCCAGACAGGGGGCTTATCAGCCCCAGCATTTT. Residues: CASSAPRQGAYQPQHF.

This clonotype has ten or more counts. This chain links TRBV7-6 with TRBJ2-1, with 9 bases identical to TRBD2. The CDR3 contains 17 residues. V shed 5 bases, J shed 8 bases, and the junction held 16 bases outside the gene matches. Germline CDR1 is SGHVS and CDR2 is FNYEAQ. The DNA for the CDR3 is TGTGCCAGCAGCCAACCTTTGCGGGGGGGCCTAGTTTATGAGCAGTTCTTC. The encoded protein is CASSQPLRGGLVYEQFF.

The chain joins TRBV20-1 to TRBJ2-5, with D possibly matching TRBD2 (6 bases). Trimming left V 5 bases short and J 0 bases short, with 16 bases between. The CDR3 runs to 15 residues. Germline V gene data show CDR1 as DFQATT and CDR2 as SNEGSKA (reference sequence). The CDR3 region is CSAGGLGDYQETQYF. For the CDR3, the DNA is TGCAGTGCTGGGGGTTTGGGGGACTACCAAGAGACCCAGTACTTC.

The rearrangement links TRBV6-5 to TRBJ2-7, with 10 positions matching TRBD1. From germline, CDR1 is MNHEY and CDR2 SVGAGI. The V and J ends lost 0 bases and 5 bases, in that order; junction bases with no gene match: 4. The CDR3 has 15 residues. CDR3 sequence reads: CASSYSTDRGNEQYF. The CDR3 nucleotides are TGTGCCAGCAGTTACTCGACGGACAGGGGGAACGAGCAGTACTTC.

This clonotype has a count of ten or more. The J gene is TRBJ2-7, the V gene TRBV7-6, with 12 nucleotides matching TRBD2. The CDR3 consists of 16 residues. Trimming removed 1 base from V and 2 bases from J; junction bases left unmatched: 3. Germline loops: CDR1 SGHVS, CDR2 FNYEAQ. This CDR3 is CASSLELAGGPYEQYF. The DNA for the CDR3 is TGTGCCAGCAGCTTAGAACTAGCGGGAGGCCCCTACGAGCAGTACTTC.

In this sample, this clonotype turned up many times. The gene calls are TRBV29-1 and TRBJ2-4; D could derive from TRBD1 or TRBD2 (7 bases each). Germline loops: CDR1 SQVTM, CDR2 ANQGSEA. The CDR3 has 12 amino acids. Trimming took off 6 bases at V and 7 bases at J, with 13 bases between the two ends. The CDR3 region is CSVRQGGNIQYF. The CDR3 nucleotides are TGCAGCGTACGACAGGGAGGGAACATTCAGTACTTC.

The chain couples TRBV20-1 to TRBJ2-3; weak D call: TRBD2 (6 bases). The CDR3 sequence is 15 residues long. From germline, CDR1 is DFQATT and CDR2 SNEGSKA (reference sequence). V gave up 3 bases and J gave up 6 bases, with 19 bases separating them. CDR3 nucleotide sequence: TGCAGTGCTAGGCATCTAGCGACCTGGGTTGATACGCAGTATTTT. As protein: CSARHLATWVDTQYF.

This clonotype was seen more than once but under ten times. The chain has TRBV5-1 and TRBJ1-2, with D unresolved. Germline assignment: CDR1 SGHRS and CDR2 YFSETQ. The CDR3 has 14 amino acids. The germline V and J ends were trimmed by 2 bases and 2 bases, with 10 bases remaining between them. The chain's CDR3 is CASSLMDGNYGYTF. CDR3 DNA sequence: TGCGCCAGCAGCTTAATGGATGGAAACTATGGCTACACCTTC.

The rearrangement uses TRBV6-5 and TRBJ2-2, with TRBD2 identical over 11 bases. CDR3 length: 17 amino acids. The germline CDR1 and CDR2 sequences are MNHEY and SVGAGI. J lost 7 bases, V lost 5 bases, and 12 bases had no gene match. The CDR3: CASSPQIAGGPHGELFF. CDR3 nucleotides: TGTGCCAGCAGTCCCCAGATAGCGGGAGGGCCTCACGGGGAGCTGTTTTTT.

The gene calls are TRBV6-5 and TRBJ1-5; 7 nucleotides align to TRBD1. From germline, CDR1 is MNHEY and CDR2 SVGAGI. The CDR3 runs 14 residues. The trim removed 5 bases at V and 4 bases at J, leaving 5 bases unmatched. The CDR3 bases are TGTGCCAGCAGTCCCCTACAGGGGAATCAGCCCCAGCATTTT. Residues: CASSPLQGNQPQHF.

This rearrangement joins TRBV15 to TRBJ2-1; the D call may be TRBD1 or TRBD2 (5 bases each). Germline CDR1 reads LNHNV; CDR2 reads YYDKDF (reference sequence). Trimming left V 0 bases short and J 12 bases short, with 12 bases between. The CDR3 has 13 amino acids. CDR3 amino acids: CATSRDRVRGQFF. The CDR3 DNA reads as TGTGCCACCAGCAGAGATCGTGTGAGGGGGCAGTTCTTC. The variable domain in full, completed from reference TRBV15 and TRBJ2-1, reads DAMVIQNPRYQVTQFGKPVTLSCSQTLNHNVMYWYQQKSSQAPKLLFHYYDKDFNNEADTPDNFQSRRPNTSFCFLDIRSPGLGDTAMYLCATSRDRVRGQFFGPGTRLTVL.

This chain uses TRBV7-9 with TRBJ2-5; 11 bases line up with TRBD2. The germline V gene has CDR1 SEHNR and CDR2 FQNEAQ (reference sequence). Germline trimming cut 6 bases from V and 5 bases from J; bases unmatched to any gene: 2. The CDR3 covers 13 residues. CDR3 nucleotides: TGTGCCAGCAGACTAGCGGGAGATGAGACCCAGTACTTC. This encodes CASRLAGDETQYF.

This clonotype was seen a handful of times. The gene calls are TRBV6-6 and TRBJ2-3; D may be TRBD2 (6 bases). Germline assignment: CDR1 MNHNY and CDR2 SVGAGI (reference sequence). This CDR3 has 14 residues. Trimming removed 5 bases from V and 6 bases from J, with 15 bases in between. The CDR3 sequence: CASSPGLIGDTQYF. CDR3 nucleotide sequence: TGTGCCAGCAGTCCGGGACTTATCGGGGATACGCAGTATTTT.

This clonotype has ten or more counts. This chain links TRBV2 with TRBJ2-3; the D gene is possibly TRBD2 (6 bases). Looked up from germline, CDR1 is SNHLY and CDR2 is FYNNEI. The CDR3 spans 15 residues. Trimming cost V 5 bases and J 0 bases, with 12 bases left between them. The CDR3 nucleotides are TGTGCCAGCAGTTCTGGGACTGCTAGCACAGATACGCAGTATTTT. Translation gives CASSSGTASTDTQYF.

The chain joins TRBV5-1 to TRBJ2-7, with D possibly TRBD1 on 5 matching bases. Trimming shortened V by 0 bases and J by 6 bases, and 13 bases separated the two germline ends. There are 14 residues in the CDR3. Germline V lookup: CDR1 SGHRS, CDR2 YFSETQ. CDR3 DNA: TGCGCCAGCAGCTTGGTGGGGCAGGGCCGCGAGCAGTACTTC. Protein product: CASSLVGQGREQYF.

The J gene is TRBJ2-3, the V gene TRBV20-1; 12 bases are shared with TRBD2. The CDR3 is made up of 15 amino acids. The ends lost 6 bases at V and 5 bases at J; junction bases unmatched: 9. Per the germline V gene, CDR1 is DFQATT and CDR2 is SNEGSKA (reference sequence). The CDR3 loop reads CSATGLAGTGDTQYF. DNA for the CDR3: TGCAGTGCGACTGGACTAGCGGGAACAGGAGATACGCAGTATTTT.